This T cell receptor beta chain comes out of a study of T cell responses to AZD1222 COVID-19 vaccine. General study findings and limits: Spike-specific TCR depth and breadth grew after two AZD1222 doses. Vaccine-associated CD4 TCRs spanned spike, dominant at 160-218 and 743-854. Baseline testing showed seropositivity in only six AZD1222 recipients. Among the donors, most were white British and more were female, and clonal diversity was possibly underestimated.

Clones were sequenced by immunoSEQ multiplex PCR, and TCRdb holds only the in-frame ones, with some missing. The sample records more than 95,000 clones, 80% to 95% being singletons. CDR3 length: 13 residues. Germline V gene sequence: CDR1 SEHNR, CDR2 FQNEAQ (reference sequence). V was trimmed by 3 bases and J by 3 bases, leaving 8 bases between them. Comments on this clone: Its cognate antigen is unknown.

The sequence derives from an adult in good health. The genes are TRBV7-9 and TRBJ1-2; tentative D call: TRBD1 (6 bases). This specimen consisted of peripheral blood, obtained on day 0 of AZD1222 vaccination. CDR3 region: CASSFPGDYGYTF. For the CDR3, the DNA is TGTGCCAGCAGCTTTCCAGGGGACTATGGCTACACCTTC.